These 25 T cell receptor beta chains share one sample of origin, sequenced in a study of OX40 agonist ivuxolimab in advanced cancers. Assay used: immunoSEQ multiplex PCR; TCRdb lists only in-frame clones, some missing. There are about 44,000 clones in the sample; about 90% occur only once, and roughly 15% lies in the top ten. The specimen was CD4+ or CD8+ T cells sorted from blood, collected in a trial of the OX40 agonist ivuxolimab. The receptors were gathered from an adult with an advanced solid tumor such as melanoma, head and neck, liver or kidney cancer.

CDR3 DNA sequence: TGTGCCAGCAGTTACTATAGCGGGAGTTTGGATACGCAGTATTTT. This gives the protein CASSYYSGSLDTQYF. The chain recombines TRBV7-8 with TRBJ2-3; TRBD2 agrees at 9 bases. Germline V gives CDR1 SGHVS, CDR2 FQNEAQ. The V and J ends lost 6 bases and 6 bases, in that order; junction bases with no gene match: 10. This CDR3 contains 15 residues.

The chain joins TRBV4-1 to TRBJ2-7; the D gene could be TRBD1 or TRBD2 (5 bases each). The CDR3 sequence is 15 residues long. V gave up 2 bases and J gave up 4 bases, with 15 bases separating them. Germline V gives CDR1 MGHRA, CDR2 YSYEKL. CDR3 sequence: CASSQSTGAGYEQYF. The DNA for the CDR3 is TGCGCCAGCAGCCAATCCACCGGGGCTGGATACGAGCAGTACTTC.

This chain uses TRBV19 with TRBJ2-7; either TRBD1 or TRBD2 may fit D (5 bases each). Per the germline V gene, CDR1 is LNHDA and CDR2 is SQIVND (reference sequence). This CDR3 region has 13 residues. Trimming left V 6 bases short and J 1 base short, with 10 bases between. The CDR3 DNA follows: TGTGCCAGTAGCGAGGGGCCTTCCTACGAGCAGTACTTC. This gives the protein CASSEGPSYEQYF.

The chain uses TRBV11-2 and TRBJ2-3; D not certain. Germline V gives CDR1 SGHAT, CDR2 FQNNGV. This CDR3 has 15 amino acids. Trimming stripped 5 bases from V and 2 bases from J, with 14 bases between. CDR3 in DNA: TGTGCCAGCAGCCCCTATACCACGCTCACAGATACGCAGTATTTT. Its protein is CASSPYTTLTDTQYF.

CDR3 DNA sequence: TGCGCCAGCAGCCACCCGGGACTAGCGGAAGAGACCCAGTACTTC. This sequence encodes CASSHPGLAEETQYF. The V and J genes are TRBV4-1 and TRBJ2-5, with 11 nucleotides matching TRBD2. The CDR3 extends over 15 amino acids. The V segment lost 3 bases and the J segment 3 bases; nucleotides outside the gene matches: 3. Per germline, CDR1 MGHRA and CDR2 YSYEKL.

The CDR3 coding sequence is TGTGCCAGCAGTTTAGGACAGGCGGATCAGCCCCAGCATTTT. Translated: CASSLGQADQPQHF. The rearrangement joins TRBV28 to TRBJ1-5, with TRBD1 matching 7 bases. V lost 2 bases to trimming and J lost 5 bases; unmatched junction nucleotides: 3. This CDR3 spans 14 amino acids. Per the germline V gene, CDR1 is MDHEN and CDR2 is SYDVKM.

This sequence joins TRBV28 and TRBJ2-3, with D perhaps given as TRBD1 or TRBD2 (6 bases each). Trimming pared 5 bases from V and 3 bases from J, leaving 18 bases between. Germline-derived CDR1 and CDR2 are MDHEN and SYDVKM. The CDR3 loop spans 16 amino acids. As DNA, the CDR3 is TGTGCCAGCAGTCCCCCTACGGGGGCCCTTACAGATACGCAGTATTTT. Protein: CASSPPTGALTDTQYF.

The chain recombines TRBV6-5 with TRBJ2-7; D call uncertain. The V end lost 5 bases, the J end lost 5 bases, and 10 bases lay between the germline ends. The CDR3 has 12 amino acids. The germline gives CDR1 MNHEY, CDR2 SVGAGI. CDR3 DNA: TGTGCCAGCAGTGAACGGAGCCACGAGCAGTACTTC. It specifies CASSERSHEQYF.

This chain connects TRBV7-3 to TRBJ2-1; the D gene is possibly TRBD2 (6 bases). Germline V gene lookup returns CDR1 SGHTA and CDR2 FQGTGA. Trimming pared 2 bases from V and 7 bases from J, leaving 18 bases between. The CDR3 is 16 residues long. DNA for the CDR3: TGTGCCAGCAGCTTAGATGGGGTCGGGAGTAGTAATGAGCAGTTCTTC. Translated, it gives CASSLDGVGSSNEQFF.

This clone was found a few times. The chain is built from TRBV19 and TRBJ2-7, with D perhaps matching TRBD2 (6 bases). Germline V gene sequence: CDR1 LNHDA, CDR2 SQIVND (reference sequence). The germline V and J ends were trimmed by 3 bases and 5 bases, with 11 bases remaining between them. The CDR3 loop spans 13 amino acids. The CDR3 is CASSIRGGNEQYF. The CDR3 bases are TGTGCCAGTAGTATTCGGGGAGGCAACGAGCAGTACTTC.

The chain uses TRBV21-1 and TRBJ2-1; TRBD1, the D gene given by the table, was not confirmed from the DNA. TRBV21-1 is assigned pseudogene status. This CDR3 spans 19 amino acids. The CDR3 reads CASSKAPLLQNSSYNEQFF. The CDR3 bases are TGTGCCAGCAGCAAAGCCCCCCTTCTACAGAACAGCTCCTACAATGAGCAGTTCTTC.

In this sample, this clone turned up once. The chain has TRBV6-5 and TRBJ2-5, with unresolved D. V lost 0 bases and J lost 10, with 12 bases in between. CDR1 MNHEY and CDR2 SVGAGI come from the germline V gene. CDR3 length equals 13 residues. CDR3 in amino acids: CASSYSSRIDQYF. The CDR3 nucleotides are TGTGCCAGCAGTTACTCTTCGCGGATCGACCAGTACTTC.

This clone was recorded once. V usage is TRBV27 and J usage is TRBJ2-1; no clear D gene. V was pared by 3 bases and J by 4 bases, with 7 bases between. Germline V CDR1 and CDR2: MNHEY, SMNVEV (reference sequence). The CDR3 is 13 residues long. The CDR3 DNA follows: TGTGCCAGCAGTTTCTCAGGATACAATGAGCAGTTCTTC. Encoded protein: CASSFSGYNEQFF.

CDR3 nucleotides: TGTGCCAGCAGTCCGCCGGGACAGGGCTTCTACGAGCAGTACTTC. Its protein product is CASSPPGQGFYEQYF. V and J are TRBV27 and TRBJ2-7; TRBD1 agrees at 9 bases. The CDR3 sequence is 15 residues long. CDR1 and CDR2 from the germline V gene are MNHEY and SMNVEV (reference sequence). The J segment lost 3 bases and the V segment lost 5 bases, leaving 8 bases of the junction unmatched.

V is TRBV29-1 and J is TRBJ2-5; possibly TRBD2 for D (6 bases). The CDR3 sequence is 16 residues long. V lost 3 bases and J lost 2, with 19 bases in between. CDR1 and CDR2 from the germline V gene are SQVTM and ANQGSEA. The CDR3 is CSVELAARGLQETQYF. The CDR3 nucleotides read TGCAGCGTTGAGTTAGCGGCTAGGGGTCTTCAAGAGACCCAGTACTTC. Full variable domain (rest looked up from reference TRBV29-1 and TRBJ2-5): SAVISQKPSRDICQRGTSLTIQCQVDSQVTMMFWYRQQPGQSLTLIATANQGSEATYESGFVIDKFPISRPNLTFSTLTVSNMSPEDSSIYLCSVELAARGLQETQYFGPGTRLLVL.

The CDR3 region is CASSHSAGELFF. Written as DNA, the CDR3 is TGTGCCAGCAGCCATAGCGCCGGGGAGCTGTTTTTT. The genes are TRBV5-6 and TRBJ2-2; maybe TRBD2 (5 bases). In germline, CDR1 is SGHDT, CDR2 YYEEEE. Trimming shortened V by 4 bases and J by 6 bases, and 7 bases separated the two germline ends. CDR3 size: 12 residues.

This CDR3 is CAWSVLSQETQYF. In nucleotides, the CDR3 is TGTGCCTGGAGTGTACTCAGTCAAGAGACCCAGTACTTC. The chain has TRBV30 and TRBJ2-5; no definite D call. Trimming stripped 0 bases from V and 2 bases from J, with 7 bases between. The V gene's germline CDR1 is GTSNPN and CDR2 SVGIG (reference sequence). The CDR3 has 13 amino acids.

The V gene is TRBV28, the J gene TRBJ1-2; D is possibly TRBD1 (6 bases). The CDR3 runs 15 residues. Germline assignment: CDR1 MDHEN and CDR2 SYDVKM. Trimming took 4 bases from V and 5 from J, leaving 17 bases between them. For the CDR3, the DNA is TGTGCCAGCAGTTCCATAAGGGGGGCAGATTATGGCTACACCTTC. It specifies CASSSIRGADYGYTF.

This sequence joins TRBV28 and TRBJ2-7, with 10 positions matching TRBD2. Looked up from germline, CDR1 is MDHEN and CDR2 is SYDVKM. V was clipped by 7 bases and J by 4 bases; unmatched bases: 4. There are 13 residues in the CDR3. CDR3 DNA sequence: TGTGCCAGCATGGCTAGCGGGAGTTACGAGCAGTACTTC. Translating gives CASMASGSYEQYF.

CDR3 in DNA: TGTGCCAGCAGCCAAGAACCCCCTCAGAGCCTCCTCTACAATGAGCAGTTCTTC. Its translation is CASSQEPPQSLLYNEQFF. V gene TRBV4-2 combines with J gene TRBJ2-1; D unresolved. The germline gives CDR1 LGHNA, CDR2 YNFKEQ. This CDR3 has 18 residues. V lost 0 bases and J 3 bases, leaving 18 bases between the germline ends.

J is TRBJ2-1 and V is TRBV5-4, with 10 bases lining up with TRBD2. V lost 4 bases and J lost 0; bases outside the gene matches: 7. The V gene's germline CDR1 is SGHNT and CDR2 YYREEE (reference sequence). The CDR3 is 17 residues long. This CDR3 reads CASSQLAGVSSYNEQFF. The CDR3 region has the DNA TGTGCCAGCAGCCAGCTAGCGGGAGTAAGCTCCTACAATGAGCAGTTCTTC.

J is TRBJ2-1 and V is TRBV4-3, with D tentatively TRBD2 (5 bases). Trimming stripped 1 base from V and 6 bases from J, with 7 bases between. The CDR3 consists of 13 residues. Per the germline V gene, CDR1 is LGHNA and CDR2 is YSLEER. This CDR3 is CASSQGGGNEQFF. The CDR3 region has the DNA TGCGCCAGCAGCCAAGGAGGAGGCAATGAGCAGTTCTTC.

The chain joins TRBV6-1 to TRBJ2-7; a possible D gene is TRBD1 (6 bases). Germline V gene data show CDR1 as MNHNS and CDR2 as SASEGT. V lost 1 base and J lost 2, with 9 bases in between. This CDR3 has 14 amino acids. This CDR3 reads CASSEEWGPYEQYF. CDR3 in DNA: TGTGCCAGCAGTGAAGAGTGGGGGCCCTACGAGCAGTACTTC.

This clone was seen just once. V gene TRBV7-9 combines with J gene TRBJ2-5, with 8 bases identical to TRBD2. CDR3 size: 16 residues. CDR1 is SEHNR, CDR2 FQNEAQ, per germline (reference sequence). Germline trimming cut 4 bases from V and 5 bases from J; bases unmatched to any gene: 12. CDR3 nucleotide sequence: TGTGCCAGCAGCTCCACGGTGCCCCGGGGGGGGGAGACCCAGTACTTC. Translation: CASSSTVPRGGETQYF.

This rearrangement joins TRBV7-9 to TRBJ2-1; 7 bases map to TRBD1. CDR3 size: 13 residues. V trimming: 5 bases; J trimming: 7 bases; junction bases outside the gene matches: 5. Germline V gene sequence: CDR1 SEHNR, CDR2 FQNEAQ (reference sequence). The CDR3 protein is CASSLRDRNEQFF. The DNA of the CDR3 is TGTGCCAGCAGCCTCCGGGACAGAAATGAGCAGTTCTTC.